This T cell receptor (beta chain) stems from a study of CD8 T cells in Susac syndrome. FACS enriched CD8+ TEMRA cells, while bulk CD8+ and CD4+ were negatively isolated. Trimming shortened V by 5 bases and J by 7 bases, and 11 bases separated the two germline ends. CDR3 length equals 12 residues. Looked up from germline, CDR1 is SGHDN and CDR2 is FVKESK. Reverse transcription of about 0.45 to 1 ug RNA used random hexamers. Amplification of TCR beta CDR3 used immunoSEQ multiplex PCR across 54 Vbeta and 13 Jbeta. A single record per CDR3 protein comes from TCRdb applying MiXCR to the immunoSEQ multiplex PCR reads. Here the sample spans 70,000 to 85,000 distinct CDR3 sequences, about 95% being singletons.

The material sequenced was CD8+ T cells from PBMCs. The receptor was isolated from a human donor with Susac syndrome. The chain joins TRBV14 to TRBJ2-5; D gene uncertain. CDR3 in amino acids: CASSYLRRTQYF. The CDR3 DNA reads TGTGCCAGCAGCTACTTACGGCGGACCCAGTACTTC.